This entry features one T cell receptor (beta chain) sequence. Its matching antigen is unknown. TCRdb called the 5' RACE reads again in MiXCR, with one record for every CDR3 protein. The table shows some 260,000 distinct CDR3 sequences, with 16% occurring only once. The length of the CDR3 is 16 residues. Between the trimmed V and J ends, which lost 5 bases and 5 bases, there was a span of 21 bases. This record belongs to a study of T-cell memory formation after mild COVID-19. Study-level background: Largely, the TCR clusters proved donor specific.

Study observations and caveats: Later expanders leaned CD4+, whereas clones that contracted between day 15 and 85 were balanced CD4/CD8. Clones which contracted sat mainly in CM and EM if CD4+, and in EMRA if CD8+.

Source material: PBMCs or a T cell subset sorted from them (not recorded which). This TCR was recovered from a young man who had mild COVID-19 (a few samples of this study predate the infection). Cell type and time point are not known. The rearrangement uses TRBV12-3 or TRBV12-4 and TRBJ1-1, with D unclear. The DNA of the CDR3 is TGTGCCAGCAGTCCCTATGAGTTGAAGGGTGAGACTGAAGCTTTCTTT. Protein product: CASSPYELKGETEAFF.